This T cell receptor (beta chain) was sequenced in a study of shared clonotypes between healthy human individuals. Study-wide background: CD4 naive and CD4 memory each took three plates per donor, while CD8 naive took two and CD8 memory one.

Notes on this clone: Its antigen is unidentified.

This table comes from immunoSEQ multiplex PCR, and its TCRdb copy is limited to in-frame clones, with some not included. Here the sample spans under 1 million clones, roughly 92% being singletons. Selected positively for CCR7 and CD45RO-negative, naive CD8 cells excluded terminally differentiated effector memory CD45RA+ cells. With V trimmed by 4 bases and J by 3 bases, 6 bases remained unmatched. This CDR3 contains 14 residues. Germline CDR1 is SGHRS and CDR2 is YFSETQ. Findings and limits, study-wide: Clonotypes not shared had lower generation probabilities than those common to all four donors.

Sequencing was carried out using naive CD8+ T cells sorted from blood. V gene TRBV5-1 combines with J gene TRBJ2-7, with 8 bases matching TRBD1. This receptor was taken from a man aged 30-40 years in good health. The CDR3 region has the DNA TGCGCCAGCAGCCATGGGACAGGATACTACGAGCAGTACTTC. Its translation: CASSHGTGYYEQYF.